The rows below give T cell receptor beta chains drawn from one sample of a study of control samples from healthy donors and cancer patients. This table comes from immunoSEQ multiplex PCR, and its TCRdb copy is limited to in-frame clones, with some not included. Here the sample spans about 130,000 clones, approximately 90% being singletons. The sample was blood. Every receptor here comes from a man aged 18-30 years in good health. CDR3s include the opening cysteine and the closing phenylalanine or tryptophan. D genes are given only for firm matches. Where a row states a size, it is once, few, many or the class of an expanded clone; other rows omit it.

size	V	J	D	DNA	CDR3
-	TRBV6-1	TRBJ1-5	TRBD1	TGTGCCAGCAGTGACCACCGGGACAGGCGTGATCAGCCCCAGCATTTT	CASSDHRDRRDQPQHF
-	TRBV7-9	TRBJ2-1	-	TGTGCCAGCAGACGAGACATCAGGGGAAGTAGTGGCTACAATGAGCAGTTCTTC	CASRRDIRGSSGYNEQFF
-	TRBV5-1	TRBJ1-4	TRBD1	TGCGCCAGCAGCTTAGAGGGGGCGCGGGGTGAAAAACTGTTTTTT	CASSLEGARGEKLFF
-	TRBV11-2	TRBJ2-1	-	TGTGCCAGCAGCTTAGTGAGGGGACTCAATGAGCAGTTCTTC	CASSLVRGLNEQFF
once	TRBV20-1	TRBJ2-5	-	TGCAGTGCTAGTCTTCTCCAAGGGCAAGAGACCCAGTACTTC	CSASLLQGQETQYF
-	TRBV5-1	TRBJ1-4	TRBD1	TGCGCCAGCAGCTTGGGGACAGGGAAGGATGAAAAACTGTTTTTT	CASSLGTGKDEKLFF
-	TRBV20-1	TRBJ2-3	-	TGCAGTGCTAGTCAGCTTAGCACAGATACGCAGTATTTT	CSASQLSTDTQYF
-	TRBV7-8	TRBJ2-7	TRBD2	TGTGCCAGCAGCTTAGGCACGAGCGGGGGAACCTACGAGCAGTACTTC	CASSLGTSGGTYEQYF
once	TRBV6-6	TRBJ1-2	TRBD1	TGTGCCAGCAGCCCACGACAGGGCCACTATGGCTACACCTTC	CASSPRQGHYGYTF
few	TRBV9	TRBJ2-3	-	TGTGCCAGCAGCACTGGGCTTCGACAGACTAGCACAGATACGCAGTATTTT	CASSTGLRQTSTDTQYF
-	TRBV5-1	TRBJ1-4	-	TGCGCCAGCAGCTCCTCAGGGGAGATTAATGAAAAACTGTTTTTT	CASSSSGEINEKLFF
-	TRBV2	TRBJ1-1	-	TGTGCCAGCAGGTCCAGGGGTGAAGCTTTCTTT	CASRSRGEAFF
-	TRBV6-5	TRBJ1-2	-	TGTGCCAGCAGCAGGGACGGCTATGGCTACACCTTC	CASSRDGYGYTF
few	TRBV6-5	TRBJ2-2	TRBD1	TGTGCCAGCAGTTGGATAAAGGGGGCAGCCGGGGAGCTGTTTTTT	CASSWIKGAAGELFF
-	TRBV30	TRBJ1-3	TRBD1	TGTGCCTGGTGCAGGGGGCTCTCTGGAAACACCATATATTTT	CAWCRGLSGNTIYF
-	TRBV9	TRBJ1-3	-	TGTGCCAGCAGCGCGGACGGGTCCGGAAACACCATATATTTT	CASSADGSGNTIYF
-	TRBV5-4	TRBJ1-5	-	TGTGCCAGCAGCTTTGGGGGCGCGGACAATCAGCCCCAGCATTTT	CASSFGGADNQPQHF
-	TRBV29-1	TRBJ1-2	-	TGCAGCGCCGAGACAGCTAACTATGGCTACACCTTC	CSAETANYGYTF
-	TRBV9	TRBJ2-1	TRBD1	TGTGCCAGTTCCCGACAGGGACATTACAATGAGCAGTTCTTC	CASSRQGHYNEQFF
-	TRBV6-5	TRBJ2-3	-	TGTGCCGCCGTGGACAGTCGCGGCACAGATACGCAGTATTTT	CAAVDSRGTDTQYF
-	TRBV2	TRBJ1-3	-	TGTGCCAGCAGGGACCAGAGCTCTGGAAACACCATATATTTT	CASRDQSSGNTIYF
-	TRBV4-1	TRBJ2-1	TRBD1	TGCGCCAGCAGCCCCGACAGGGCCTACAATGAGCAGTTCTTC	CASSPDRAYNEQFF
-	TRBV19	TRBJ2-1	TRBD2	TGTGCCAGTACCTACGGAGCGGGGGCAGTGGAGTTCTTC	CASTYGAGAVEFF
few	TRBV13	TRBJ1-3	TRBD1	TGTGCCAGCAGCTTAGCGATGGGACAGGGCTCTGGAAACACCATATATTTT	CASSLAMGQGSGNTIYF
-	TRBV7-2	TRBJ2-3	TRBD2	TGTGCCAGCAGCTTAGCGGTAGCGGGATTTTCAGATACGCAGTATTTT	CASSLAVAGFSDTQYF
-	TRBV6-6	TRBJ1-6	TRBD1	TGTGCCAGCTCTGGGACAGGGATTTCACCCCTCCACTTT	CASSGTGISPLHF
-	TRBV30	TRBJ1-2	-	TGTGCCTGGAGCGGAATTTTATCCGGGGCCTATGGCTACACCTTC	CAWSGILSGAYGYTF
-	TRBV4-2	TRBJ1-2	-	TGTGCCAGCAGCCAAGTGGGAAATAACTATGGCTACACCTTC	CASSQVGNNYGYTF
-	TRBV11-3	TRBJ2-1	-	TGTGCCAGCAGCTTTGAGGGGGGGCGTCAGTTCTTC	CASSFEGGRQFF
-	TRBV7-9	TRBJ2-7	-	TGTGCCAGCAGCTTAACAGTCGGGCAGGGGCGCCACGAGCAGTACTTC	CASSLTVGQGRHEQYF
-	TRBV29-1	TRBJ2-7	TRBD1	TGCAGCGTGCCGGGACAGGGGTCCTACGAGCAGTACTTC	CSVPGQGSYEQYF
-	TRBV7-9	TRBJ2-7	-	TGTGCCGGCAGCCCCCGGCCGAACCACGAGCAGTACTTC	CAGSPRPNHEQYF
-	TRBV6-2/TRBV6-3	TRBJ1-1	-	TGTGCCAGCAGTTTCGGACACTGGAACACTGAAGCTTTCTTT	CASSFGHWNTEAFF
-	TRBV2	TRBJ2-3	-	TGTGCCAGCAGTGGAGGAGAGTCTAGCACAGATACGCAGTATTTT	CASSGGESSTDTQYF
-	TRBV5-1	TRBJ2-5	TRBD2	TGCGCCAGCAGCTTCCTAGCGGGGGGTGCCGAAGAGACCCAGTACTTC	CASSFLAGGAEETQYF
-	TRBV19	TRBJ1-1	TRBD1	TGTGCCAGTAGCAGGACAGGGAACACTGAAGCTTTCTTT	CASSRTGNTEAFF
-	TRBV7-9	TRBJ1-3	-	TGTGCCAGCAGCTTCCGGGACACTTATCTCTCTGGAAACACCATATATTTT	CASSFRDTYLSGNTIYF
once	TRBV9	TRBJ2-1	-	TGTGCCAGCAGCGCCGACGGGAACAATGAGCAGTTCTTC	CASSADGNNEQFF
-	TRBV11-2	TRBJ2-2	-	TGTGCCAGCAGCTTAGTGGGAGACACCGGGGAGCTGTTTTTT	CASSLVGDTGELFF